The sequence of this T cell receptor (beta chain) was determined in a study of identical twins. Overall study results and limits: Analyses based on zero insertions could be partly confounded by invariant MAIT and iNKT cells. Within cord blood, abundant beta clonotypes carried fewer insertions, but memory repertoires showed no such trend.

Note on this clonotype: Its antigen is currently unknown.

A universal primer binding site was introduced by template switching. The final cDNA contained unique molecular identifiers. From the 5' RACE reads, TCRdb called clonotypes with MiXCR, one entry per CDR3 protein. The sample has roughly 1.6 million distinct CDR3 sequences, about 31% seen once; the top ten hold approximately 0.25%. Trimming shortened V by 6 bases and J by 5 bases, and 17 bases separated the two germline ends. The CDR3 length is 15 residues. The germline V gene encodes CDR1 MNHNY and CDR2 SVGAGI (reference sequence). Sequencing was done on a sample of cord blood. The sequence was obtained from a newborn girl in good health. The rearrangement links TRBV6-6 to TRBJ2-1; D might be TRBD2 (6 bases). The CDR3: CASRSGLALNNEQFF. As DNA, the CDR3 is TGTGCCAGCAGGTCAGGTCTAGCGCTTAACAATGAGCAGTTCTTC.